The 19 T cell receptor beta chains below all came from one sample that was sequenced in a study of blood T cell repertoires in COVID-19. Produced via immunoSEQ multiplex PCR; TCRdb's table is partial and in-frame only. The profile shows roughly 420,000 clones, 85% to 90% of them singletons. Sequencing was done on a sample of PBMCs or T cells enriched from blood (not recorded which). These receptors were obtained from a woman aged 25 to 45 with acute COVID-19.

This clone was detected a few times. The V and J genes are TRBV19 and TRBJ1-4, with 9 bases fitting TRBD1. Germline assignment: CDR1 LNHDA and CDR2 SQIVND (reference sequence). The CDR3 consists of 14 residues. J lost 11 bases, V lost 7 bases, and 11 bases had no gene match. The CDR3 reads CASTADRGGLKLFF. CDR3 sequence (DNA): TGTGCCAGTACGGCGGACAGGGGCGGCTTGAAACTGTTTTTT. The variable domain in full, with the rest retrieved from reference TRBV19 and TRBJ1-4, is DGGITQSPKYLFRKEGQNVTLSCEQNLNHDAMYWYRQDPGQGLRLIYYSQIVNDFQKGDIAEGYSVSREKKESFPLTVTSAQKNPTAFYLCASTADRGGLKLFFGSGTQLSVL.

The V call is TRBV25-1, the J call TRBJ1-1, with 7 bases aligning to TRBD1. This CDR3 has 14 residues. CDR1 and CDR2 from the germline V gene are MGHDK and SYGVNS. V shed 0 bases and J 3 bases; nucleotides not matched to a gene: 1. CDR3 sequence reads: CASSEYRGHTEAFF. The CDR3 coding sequence is TGTGCCAGCAGTGAATATAGGGGGCACACTGAAGCTTTCTTT.

The chain employs TRBV19 and TRBJ1-4; a possible D gene is TRBD1 (5 bases). The CDR3 extends over 16 amino acids. V was pared by 6 bases and J by 4 bases, with 18 bases between. Per germline, CDR1 LNHDA and CDR2 SQIVND (reference sequence). Here the CDR3 reads CASRDPGGLGNEKLFF. CDR3 DNA: TGTGCCAGTAGGGATCCCGGGGGATTGGGTAATGAAAAACTGTTTTTT. Full variable domain (outside the CDR3, taken from reference TRBV19 and TRBJ1-4): DGGITQSPKYLFRKEGQNVTLSCEQNLNHDAMYWYRQDPGQGLRLIYYSQIVNDFQKGDIAEGYSVSREKKESFPLTVTSAQKNPTAFYLCASRDPGGLGNEKLFFGSGTQLSVL.

V is TRBV24-1 and J is TRBJ1-5; possible D gene TRBD1, 5 bases. V lost 2 bases, J lost 7 bases, and 26 bases lay in between. The CDR3 spans 19 residues. Germline V gives CDR1 KGHDR, CDR2 SFDVKD. The CDR3 DNA reads as TGTGCCACCAGTGATTCCCCCCGGTGGGGGAGGGGTTATTTCCAGCCCCAGCATTTT. Encoded protein: CATSDSPRWGRGYFQPQHF.

The chain recombines TRBV4-1 with TRBJ2-2; 7 positions match TRBD2. This CDR3 comprises 15 residues. Per the germline V gene, CDR1 is MGHRA and CDR2 is YSYEKL. The ends lost 3 bases at V and 6 bases at J; junction bases unmatched: 7. The CDR3: CASSQRGGGPGELFF. The CDR3 DNA reads TGCGCCAGCAGCCAGCGCGGGGGTGGTCCCGGGGAGCTGTTTTTT.

With regard to this clone: The junction and the germline gene differ at one end; a read error may be behind it. This chain joins TRBV30 and TRBJ1-2; D possibly corresponds to TRBD1 (5 bases). Germline CDR1 and CDR2: GTSNPN and SVGIG (reference sequence). This CDR3 comprises 16 residues. CDR3 amino acids: CAWPEKFQGMAKRPSF. The CDR3 nucleotides read TGTGCCTGGCCCGAAAAGTTCCAGGGTATGGCCAAAAGGCCCTCATTC.

This chain links TRBV4-1 with TRBJ2-1, with 13 bases matching TRBD2. Looked up from germline, CDR1 is MGHRA and CDR2 is YSYEKL. Trimming removed 7 bases from V and 7 bases from J; junction bases left unmatched: 16. The CDR3 loop spans 18 amino acids. This CDR3 reads CASNRELAGGVISNEQFF. The CDR3, as DNA: TGCGCCAGCAATCGTGAACTAGCGGGGGGGGTAATTTCGAATGAGCAGTTCTTC.

To note about this clone: The identical CDR3 is also encoded by other nucleotide sequences in the sample. This chain uses TRBV5-6 with TRBJ2-7, with D uncertain. V dropped 2 bases and J dropped 4 bases, with 4 bases sitting between them. Germline assignment: CDR1 SGHDT and CDR2 YYEEEE. The CDR3 length is 11 residues. This chain's CDR3 is CASSFQYEQYF. CDR3 in DNA: TGTGCCAGCAGCTTTCAGTACGAGCAGTACTTC.

The gene calls are TRBV2 and TRBJ1-1, with 8 bases matching TRBD1. V dropped 8 bases and J dropped 6; count of bases not matched to a gene: 8. The CDR3 has 13 residues. Germline CDR1 SNHLY, CDR2 FYNNEI. CDR3 region: CASVAGGTPEAFF. The CDR3 region has the DNA TGTGCCAGCGTCGCAGGGGGCACACCTGAAGCTTTCTTT.

This sequence joins TRBV5-5 and TRBJ1-6; D is uncertain. V lost 4 bases and J lost 4, with 9 bases in between. This CDR3 has 14 amino acids. Germline values: CDR1 SGHKS, CDR2 YYEKEE (reference sequence). CDR3 sequence: CASSPAQYNSPLHF. CDR3 DNA: TGTGCCAGCAGCCCGGCACAGTATAATTCACCCCTCCACTTT.

This chain uses TRBV7-2 with TRBJ2-5; D is uncertain. This CDR3 has 14 residues. Germline V CDR1 and CDR2: SGHTA, FQGNSA. V lost 1 base to trimming and J lost 5 bases, with 11 bases between them. Here the CDR3 DNA reads TGTGCCAGCAGCTTAGTTACGGTCGGGGAGACCCAGTACTTC. Its translation is CASSLVTVGETQYF. Looking up the rest from reference TRBV7-2 and TRBJ2-5 gives the full variable domain: GAGVSQSPSNKVTEKGKDVELRCDPISGHTALYWYRQSLGQGLEFLIYFQGNSAPDKSGLPSDRFSAERTGGSVSTLTIQRTQQEDSAVYLCASSLVTVGETQYFGPGTRLLVL.

V is TRBV6-1 and J is TRBJ1-1; D is perhaps TRBD1 (5 bases). The CDR3 sequence is 16 residues long. CDR1 and CDR2 (germline): MNHNS, SASEGT. Trimming removed 2 bases from V and 0 bases from J, with 13 bases in between. The CDR3 region is CASSERGGVMNTEAFF. CDR3 sequence (DNA): TGTGCCAGCAGTGAACGAGGAGGGGTAATGAACACTGAAGCTTTCTTT.

On this clone itself: Compared with germline, one end of the junction differs, possibly owing to a read error. The chain uses TRBV5-5 and TRBJ2-5; TRBD2 matches at 15 bases. Germline assignment: CDR1 SGHKS and CDR2 YYEKEE (reference sequence). This CDR3 spans 15 amino acids. The CDR3 is CASSPAGTSGGTRDF. DNA for the CDR3: TGTGCCAGCAGCCCAGCCGGGACTAGCGGGGGGACCCGGGACTTC.

This clone was seen only a few times. This chain joins TRBV9 and TRBJ1-1, with D maybe TRBD1 (5 bases). With 0 bases removed from V and 6 bases from J, the gap between germline ends came to 9 bases. The CDR3 totals 13 residues. Germline-derived CDR1 and CDR2 are SGDLS and YYNGEE. The CDR3 DNA sequence: TGTGCCAGCAGCGTAGATGGGGGGGCTGAAGCTTTCTTT. Its protein is CASSVDGGAEAFF. The whole variable domain, remainder taken from reference TRBV9 and TRBJ1-1, is DSGVTQTPKHLITATGQRVTLRCSPRSGDLSVYWYQQSLDQGLQFLIQYYNGEERAKGNILERFSAQQFPDLHSELNLSSLELGDSALYFCASSVDGGAEAFFGQGTRLTVV.

The chain links TRBV28 to TRBJ2-3; TRBD2 aligns across 8 bases. Trimming removed 6 bases from V and 4 bases from J; junction bases left unmatched: 12. The CDR3 has 16 amino acids. Germline CDR1 MDHEN, CDR2 SYDVKM. The CDR3 DNA reads TGTGCCAGCAGCAGGCCCCCCCGGGGGGGGGCAGATACGCAGTATTTT. Translated: CASSRPPRGGADTQYF.

The V gene is TRBV10-3, the J gene TRBJ2-3; no reliable D call. CDR3 length: 14 amino acids. V lost 3 bases and J lost 2, with 9 bases in between. Looked up from germline, CDR1 is ENHRY and CDR2 is SYGVKD. The CDR3 coding sequence is TGTGCCATCAGTGAACCAGGTACCACAGATACGCAGTATTTT. It yields the protein CAISEPGTTDTQYF.

This chain's CDR3 is CASTQEQGLSEKLFF. The DNA of the CDR3 is TGTGCCAGCACCCAAGAACAGGGTTTATCTGAAAAACTGTTTTTT. The chain employs TRBV6-5 and TRBJ1-4; possibly TRBD1 for D (6 bases). V lost 7 bases and J lost 7, with 19 bases in between. This CDR3 is built from 15 residues. Germline V gives CDR1 MNHEY, CDR2 SVGAGI.

This clone occurred many times. V and J are TRBV30 and TRBJ1-2; TRBD1 matches at 8 bases. The CDR3 has 14 amino acids. Unmatched junction bases numbered 8, after V lost 4 bases and J lost 4 bases. Germline CDR1 GTSNPN, CDR2 SVGIG (reference sequence). The CDR3 DNA follows: TGTGCCTGGACCAGGACAGGGCCCTCCTATGGCTACACCTTC. This codes for CAWTRTGPSYGYTF.

V is TRBV6-5 and J is TRBJ2-3, with 11 bases matching TRBD2. The CDR3 is 16 residues long. The junction had 6 bases not matched to a gene; V was cut back by 2 bases and J by 5 bases. Germline V lookup: CDR1 MNHEY, CDR2 SVGAGI. The CDR3 region is CASSYGSLAGGDTQYF. Written as DNA, the CDR3 is TGTGCCAGCAGTTACGGCTCCCTAGCGGGGGGAGATACGCAGTATTTT.